The 23 T cell receptor beta chains listed next were all sequenced from one sample in a study of blood T cell repertoires in COVID-19 (dated by TCRdb to between 2020 and 2021). The protocol used for the library was the immunoSEQ multiplex PCR assay. Not all clones reach the TCRdb copy of this immuneACCESS table, which keeps in-frame sequences only. Checked studies attribute under half of the gap to unresolved V genes and leave the rest unexplained. The table for this sample lists around 94,000 clones; about nine tenths of them were counted only once. Clones ranked in the top ten supply around 5% of the sample. Sequenced input: peripheral blood. These receptors came from a woman in her fifties or sixties with COVID-19, enrolled during active disease.

Only a few counts were recorded for this clone. The chain employs TRBV7-9 and TRBJ1-1, with 8 bases identical to TRBD1. This CDR3 has 14 residues. Unmatched junction bases numbered 8, after V lost 6 bases and J lost 5 bases. Germline CDR1 reads SEHNR; CDR2 reads FQNEAQ (reference sequence). The CDR3 DNA reads as TGTGCCAGCAGGGACCGGACAGGGAGAACTGAAGCTTTCTTT. Protein: CASRDRTGRTEAFF.

The chain uses TRBV25-1 and TRBJ1-5, with 8 bases that match TRBD1. The V segment lost 3 bases and the J segment 4 bases; nucleotides outside the gene matches: 5. This CDR3 has 15 amino acids. The germline V gene encodes CDR1 MGHDK and CDR2 SYGVNS. CDR3 sequence (DNA): TGTGCCAGCAGTGAGGCCGGGACAGGAAATCAGCCCCAGCATTTT. It is translated as CASSEAGTGNQPQHF.

The chain recombines TRBV27 with TRBJ2-1, with 8 bases lining up with TRBD1. The V gene end was trimmed by 6 bases and the J gene end by 9 bases; junction bases not matched to a gene: 13. The CDR3 totals 15 residues. CDR1 MNHEY and CDR2 SMNVEV come from the germline V gene (reference sequence). CDR3 coding DNA: TGTGCCAGCAGCACAACTCGGACAGGGATGGGTGAGCAGTTCTTC. It translates to CASSTTRTGMGEQFF.

The rearrangement uses TRBV19 and TRBJ1-5; 10 bases fit TRBD1. The CDR3 is made up of 14 amino acids. V shed 5 bases and J 4 bases; nucleotides not matched to a gene: 2. Germline-derived CDR1 and CDR2 are LNHDA and SQIVND (reference sequence). The CDR3: CASSGQGGNQPQHF. The CDR3, as DNA: TGTGCCAGTAGTGGACAGGGGGGAAATCAGCCCCAGCATTTT.

V is TRBV19 and J is TRBJ1-1; D may be TRBD1 (5 bases). The germline V gene has CDR1 LNHDA and CDR2 SQIVND (reference sequence). V was pared by 6 bases and J by 1 base, with 12 bases between. This CDR3 contains 14 residues. CDR3 sequence: CASRSTDRNTEAFF. For the CDR3, the DNA is TGTGCCAGTAGATCCACAGACAGGAACACTGAAGCTTTCTTT.

This chain connects TRBV19 to TRBJ2-6; TRBD1 aligns across 9 bases. Looked up from germline, CDR1 is LNHDA and CDR2 is SQIVND (reference sequence). Trimming removed 4 bases from V and 4 bases from J; junction bases left unmatched: 11. CDR3 length: 18 residues. The CDR3 coding sequence is TGTGCCAGTAGTACCGGACAGGGGACCCTATCGGGGGCCAACGTCCTGACTTTC. Amino acid sequence: CASSTGQGTLSGANVLTF.

The chain has TRBV5-1 and TRBJ2-5, with TRBD1 identical over 11 bases. Trimming took 3 bases from V and 3 from J; bases not matched to a gene: 1. Germline V gives CDR1 SGHRS, CDR2 YFSETQ. The CDR3 covers 14 residues. The chain's CDR3 is CASSWTGGEETQYF. The DNA for the CDR3 is TGCGCCAGCAGCTGGACAGGGGGCGAAGAGACCCAGTACTTC.

The CDR3 DNA sequence: TGCGCCAGCAGCCGCGGCAGCGGGGGGCAACAAGAGACCCAGTACTTC. Residues: CASSRGSGGQQETQYF. The chain recombines TRBV4-1 with TRBJ2-5, with 9 bases that match TRBD2. The germline V gene has CDR1 MGHRA and CDR2 YSYEKL. The CDR3 totals 16 residues. After removal of 4 bases from V and 2 bases from J, the junction contained 8 bases not matched to a gene.

The chain carries TRBV6-5 and TRBJ1-1, with TRBD1 as a possible D gene (5 bases). The CDR3 spans 14 residues. Germline V lookup: CDR1 MNHEY, CDR2 SVGAGI. V was shortened by 2 bases and J by 5 bases, with 12 bases between the two germline ends. CDR3 bases: TGTGCCAGCAGTTACGCCAGCGGGGGTACTGAAGCTTTCTTT. This codes for CASSYASGGTEAFF.

The chain has TRBV7-3 and TRBJ2-3; D is ambiguous. Germline assignment: CDR1 SGHTA and CDR2 FQGTGA. V dropped 5 bases and J dropped 2 bases, with 14 bases sitting between them. This CDR3 is 15 amino acids long. This CDR3 reads CASSLDSYTTDTQYF. CDR3 nucleotide sequence: TGTGCCAGCAGCCTAGACTCCTATACCACAGATACGCAGTATTTT.

The V gene is TRBV6-5, the J gene TRBJ2-5, with a tentative D call TRBD2 (6 bases). Germline V gene data show CDR1 as MNHEY and CDR2 as SVGAGI. V lost 2 bases and J 2 bases, leaving 12 bases between the germline ends. This CDR3 is 15 amino acids long. CDR3 sequence (DNA): TGTGCCAGCAGTTACCGCGGGACGGTACAAGAGACCCAGTACTTC. Its translation: CASSYRGTVQETQYF.

V gene TRBV29-1 combines with J gene TRBJ1-2, with TRBD1 identical over 8 bases. The germline V gene has CDR1 SQVTM and CDR2 ANQGSEA. After removal of 6 bases from V and 6 bases from J, the junction contained 12 bases not matched to a gene. The CDR3 consists of 14 residues. The CDR3 DNA reads as TGCAGCGTAAGCCAAACCACAGGGGGAGATGGCTACACCTTC. This gives the protein CSVSQTTGGDGYTF.

The CDR3 is CSVAGTGVWTEAFF. The CDR3, as DNA: TGCAGCGTTGCTGGGACAGGCGTGTGGACTGAAGCTTTCTTT. V gene TRBV29-1 combines with J gene TRBJ1-1, with 8 bases identical to TRBD1. Losses at the gene ends were 4 bases for V and 5 bases for J; bases not matched to a gene: 9. The CDR3 loop spans 14 amino acids. The germline V gene encodes CDR1 SQVTM and CDR2 ANQGSEA.

The chain is built from TRBV3-1 (or the pseudogene TRBV3-2) and TRBJ1-3; D call uncertain. Per the germline V gene, CDR1 is LGHDT and CDR2 is YNNKEL (reference sequence). CDR3 length equals 13 residues. Between the trimmed V and J ends, which lost 1 base and 4 bases, there was a span of 5 bases. This CDR3 is CASSQVEGNTIYF. CDR3 DNA sequence: TGTGCCAGCAGCCAAGTAGAGGGAAACACCATATATTTT.

V is TRBV7-2 and J is TRBJ2-2; 9 bases fit TRBD2. The length of the CDR3 is 16 residues. J gave up 9 bases and V 5 bases, and 13 bases lay outside the gene matches. Germline CDR1 reads SGHTA; CDR2 reads FQGNSA. Written as DNA, the CDR3 is TGTGCCAGCAGCCCAAGCGTGGCGGGGGGGCTGTGGGAGCTGTTTTTT. It encodes CASSPSVAGGLWELFF.

This clone was seen more than once but under ten times. This chain uses TRBV7-2 with TRBJ2-1, with 8 bases identical to TRBD2. The ends lost 5 bases at V and 9 bases at J; junction bases unmatched: 9. The CDR3 length is 14 residues. The germline V gene encodes CDR1 SGHTA and CDR2 FQGNSA. The CDR3 bases are TGTGCCAGCAGCCCCATGGGACTAGATTTTGAGCAGTTCTTC. Residues: CASSPMGLDFEQFF.

This clone was seen just once. V gene TRBV4-2 combines with J gene TRBJ1-2; D is unclear. The ends were cut back, 2 bases at V and 2 bases at J, with 9 bases in the middle. The CDR3 extends over 14 amino acids. Germline V gene lookup returns CDR1 LGHNA and CDR2 YNFKEQ. The CDR3: CASSQSSGNYGYTF. In nucleotides, the CDR3 is TGTGCCAGCAGCCAATCCTCCGGGAACTATGGCTACACCTTC.

This clone came up once. The chain employs TRBV7-2 and TRBJ1-5, with D possibly being TRBD1 (6 bases). This CDR3 comprises 15 residues. Trimming left V 1 base short and J 2 bases short, with 9 bases between. Germline V gene sequence: CDR1 SGHTA, CDR2 FQGNSA. The CDR3 sequence is CASSLVQGGNQPQHF. The CDR3 DNA is TGTGCCAGCAGCTTAGTACAGGGAGGCAATCAGCCCCAGCATTTT.

This clone was detected a few times. The chain has TRBV7-3 and TRBJ2-1, with TRBD1 matching 8 bases. V lost 5 bases, J lost 5 bases, and 5 bases stayed unmatched. CDR3 length equals 14 residues. Germline V gene lookup returns CDR1 SGHTA and CDR2 FQGTGA. CDR3 sequence (DNA): TGTGCCAGCAGCCAGGACAGGGTAAACAATGAGCAGTTCTTC. Residues: CASSQDRVNNEQFF.

This chain uses TRBV2 with TRBJ1-5; D is unclear. Germline CDR1 SNHLY, CDR2 FYNNEI. With 6 bases removed from V and 2 bases from J, the gap between germline ends came to 8 bases. This CDR3 spans 13 amino acids. The CDR3 loop reads CASRGEGNQPQHF. The CDR3, as DNA: TGTGCCAGCAGGGGAGAGGGCAATCAGCCCCAGCATTTT.

CDR3 residues: CASSLVATGELFF. For the CDR3, the DNA is TGTGCCAGCAGCCTGGTAGCGACCGGGGAGCTGTTTTTT. The chain has TRBV3-1 (or the pseudogene TRBV3-2) and TRBJ2-2; TRBD2 might be the D (5 bases). CDR1 is LGHDT and CDR2 is YNNKEL in the germline V gene (reference sequence). The CDR3 spans 13 residues. V dropped 4 bases and J dropped 5 bases, with 8 bases sitting between them.

V usage is TRBV19 and J usage is TRBJ2-5; TRBD1 aligns across 8 bases. V shed 7 bases and J 1 base; nucleotides not matched to a gene: 11. Germline CDR1 is LNHDA and CDR2 is SQIVND (reference sequence). This CDR3 has 16 residues. CDR3 coding DNA: TGTGCCAGTATGGCAGGGGGCAATCCAGTCCAAGAGACCCAGTACTTC. This sequence encodes CASMAGGNPVQETQYF.

The chain joins TRBV28 to TRBJ1-4; D remains ambiguous. The V end was cut by 4 bases, the J end by 8 bases, with 14 bases between. CDR3 size: 14 residues. Germline V lookup: CDR1 MDHEN, CDR2 SYDVKM. The CDR3, as DNA: TGTGCCAGCAGTTCCGGAACGGAGGTCGAAAAACTGTTTTTT. This sequence encodes CASSSGTEVEKLFF.